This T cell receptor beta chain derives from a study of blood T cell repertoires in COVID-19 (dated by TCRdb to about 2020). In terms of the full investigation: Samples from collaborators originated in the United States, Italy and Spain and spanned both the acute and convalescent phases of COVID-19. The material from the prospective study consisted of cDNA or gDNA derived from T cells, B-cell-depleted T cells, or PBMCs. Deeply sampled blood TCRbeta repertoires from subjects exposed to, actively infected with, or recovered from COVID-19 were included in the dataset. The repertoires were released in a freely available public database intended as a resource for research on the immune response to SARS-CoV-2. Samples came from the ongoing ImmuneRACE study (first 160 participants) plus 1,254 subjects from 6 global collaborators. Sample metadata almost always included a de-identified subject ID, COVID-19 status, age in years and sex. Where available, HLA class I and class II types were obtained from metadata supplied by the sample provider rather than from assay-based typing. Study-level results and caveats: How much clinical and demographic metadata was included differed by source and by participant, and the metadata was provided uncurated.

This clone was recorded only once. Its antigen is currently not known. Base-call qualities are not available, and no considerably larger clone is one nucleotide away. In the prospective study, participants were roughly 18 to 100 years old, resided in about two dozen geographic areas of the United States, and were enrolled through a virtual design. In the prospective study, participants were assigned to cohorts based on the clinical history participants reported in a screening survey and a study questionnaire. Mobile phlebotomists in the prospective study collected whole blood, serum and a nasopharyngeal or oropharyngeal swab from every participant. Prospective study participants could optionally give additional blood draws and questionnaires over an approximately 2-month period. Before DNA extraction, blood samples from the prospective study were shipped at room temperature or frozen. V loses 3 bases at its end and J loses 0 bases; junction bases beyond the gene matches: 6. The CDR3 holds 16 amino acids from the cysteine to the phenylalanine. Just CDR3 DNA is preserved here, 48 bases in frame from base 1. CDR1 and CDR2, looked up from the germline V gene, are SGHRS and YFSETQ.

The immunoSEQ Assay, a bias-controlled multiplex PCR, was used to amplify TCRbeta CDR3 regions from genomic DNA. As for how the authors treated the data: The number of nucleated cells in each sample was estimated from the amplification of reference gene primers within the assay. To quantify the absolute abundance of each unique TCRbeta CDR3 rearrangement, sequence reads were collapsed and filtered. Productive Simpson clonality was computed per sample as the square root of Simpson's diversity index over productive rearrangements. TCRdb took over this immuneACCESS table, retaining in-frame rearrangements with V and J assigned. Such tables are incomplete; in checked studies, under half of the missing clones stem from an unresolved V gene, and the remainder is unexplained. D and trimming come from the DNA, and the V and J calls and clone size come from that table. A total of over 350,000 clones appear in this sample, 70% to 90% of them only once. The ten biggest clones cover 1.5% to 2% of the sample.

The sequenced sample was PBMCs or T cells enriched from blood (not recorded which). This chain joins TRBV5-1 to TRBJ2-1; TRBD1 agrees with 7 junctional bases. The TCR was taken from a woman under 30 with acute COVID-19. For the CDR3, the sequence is CASSSTGLSSYNEQFF. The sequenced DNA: TGCGCCAGCAGCTCGACAGGGCTGAGCTCCTACAATGAGCAGTTCTTC.